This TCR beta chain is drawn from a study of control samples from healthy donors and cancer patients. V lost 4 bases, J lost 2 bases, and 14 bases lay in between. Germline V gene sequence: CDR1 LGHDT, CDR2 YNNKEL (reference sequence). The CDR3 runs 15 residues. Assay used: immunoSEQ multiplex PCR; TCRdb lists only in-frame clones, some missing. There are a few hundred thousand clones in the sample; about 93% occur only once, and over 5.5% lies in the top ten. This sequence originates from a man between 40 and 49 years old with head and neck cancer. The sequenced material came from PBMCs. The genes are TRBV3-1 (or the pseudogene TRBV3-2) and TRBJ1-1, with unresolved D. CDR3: CASSLYTEPNTEAFF. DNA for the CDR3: TGTGCCAGCAGCCTATACACAGAACCAAACACTGAAGCTTTCTTT.